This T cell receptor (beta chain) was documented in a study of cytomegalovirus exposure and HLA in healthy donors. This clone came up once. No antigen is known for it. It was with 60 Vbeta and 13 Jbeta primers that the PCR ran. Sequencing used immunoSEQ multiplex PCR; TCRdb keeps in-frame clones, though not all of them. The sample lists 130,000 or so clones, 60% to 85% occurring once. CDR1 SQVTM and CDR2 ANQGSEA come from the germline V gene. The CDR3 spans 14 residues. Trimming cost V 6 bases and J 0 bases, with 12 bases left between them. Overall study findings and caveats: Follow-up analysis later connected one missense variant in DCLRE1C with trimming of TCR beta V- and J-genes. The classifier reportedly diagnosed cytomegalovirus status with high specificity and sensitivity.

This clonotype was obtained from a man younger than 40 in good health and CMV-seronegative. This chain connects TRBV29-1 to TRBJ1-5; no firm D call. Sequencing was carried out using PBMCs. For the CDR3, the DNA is TGCAGCGTGACGGCGGCGGATAGCAATCAGCCCCAGCATTTT. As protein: CSVTAADSNQPQHF.